A selection of T cell receptor beta chains follows, all from one sample in a study of cytomegalovirus exposure and HLA in healthy donors. Data came from immunoSEQ multiplex PCR; TCRdb stores just in-frame clones and leaves some out. In the table there are roughly 140,000 clones, less than 65% of which are singletons. The source material was PBMCs. Receptors were obtained from a woman aged 30 to 39 in good health and CMV-seropositive. Both conserved end residues are part of each CDR3. The order of the fields is J gene, D gene, clone size, V gene, CDR3 protein, CDR3 DNA. D genes are given only for firm matches. Rows give clone size only sometimes, using once, few, many, or a class for an expanded clone.

TRBJ1-1	TRBD1	few	TRBV6-1	CASRGTGGRTEAFF	TGTGCCAGCAGAGGGACAGGGGGCCGCACTGAAGCTTTCTTT
TRBJ2-1	NA	NA	TRBV2	CASLVSYNEQFF	TGTGCCAGTCTAGTCTCCTACAATGAGCAGTTCTTC
TRBJ2-7	TRBD1	NA	TRBV2	CASRPRGQGFNEQYF	TGTGCCAGCAGGCCCAGGGGACAGGGATTCAACGAGCAGTACTTC
TRBJ1-1	TRBD1	NA	TRBV6-1	CASSDLTGSTREAFF	TGTGCCAGCAGTGACTTGACAGGGTCTACCAGGGAAGCTTTCTTT
TRBJ2-5	NA	NA	TRBV4-2	CASSPGAGEETQYF	TGTGCCAGCAGCCCTGGCGCAGGGGAAGAGACCCAGTACTTC
TRBJ2-7	NA	NA	TRBV9	CASSAQGGGGTYEQYF	TGTGCCAGCAGCGCCCAAGGGGGAGGGGGTACCTACGAGCAGTACTTC
TRBJ1-5	NA	NA	TRBV2	CASGQGYSNQPQHF	TGTGCCAGCGGCCAGGGGTATAGCAATCAGCCCCAGCATTTT
TRBJ1-5	TRBD1	NA	TRBV30	CAWSRGTGTPSNQPQHF	TGTGCCTGGAGTCGGGGGACAGGGACACCCAGCAATCAGCCCCAGCATTTT
TRBJ1-1	NA	NA	TRBV7-6	CASSHTLGLPTEAFF	TGTGCCAGCAGCCACACTCTCGGACTGCCGACTGAAGCTTTCTTT
TRBJ1-2	TRBD1	NA	TRBV14	CASSLQGAYGYTF	TGTGCCAGCAGCCTACAGGGGGCGTATGGCTACACCTTC
TRBJ1-3	TRBD1	NA	TRBV7-9	CASSSDRAGNTIYF	TGTGCCAGCAGCTCGGACAGGGCCGGAAACACCATATATTTT
TRBJ2-1	TRBD2	NA	TRBV2	CASMKRGIYNEQFF	TGTGCCAGCATGAAGCGGGGTATATACAATGAGCAGTTCTTC
TRBJ2-4	TRBD1	once	TRBV7-2	CASSWTGGLAKNIQYF	TGTGCCAGCAGCTGGACAGGGGGTCTCGCCAAAAACATTCAGTACTTC
TRBJ1-2	NA	few	TRBV25-1	CASSFTYHGYTF	TGTGCCAGCAGTTTCACATATCATGGCTACACCTTC
TRBJ2-3	TRBD1	NA	TRBV5-4	CASSPRDRGTDTQYF	TGTGCCAGCAGTCCCCGGGACAGGGGGACAGATACGCAGTATTTT
TRBJ1-5	NA	NA	TRBV28	CASSLGAGFNQPQHF	TGTGCCAGCAGTTTGGGGGCGGGTTTCAATCAGCCCCAGCATTTT
TRBJ2-4	NA	NA	TRBV4-2	CASSQVGAEAKNIQYF	TGTGCCAGCAGCCAAGTTGGAGCGGAAGCCAAAAACATTCAGTACTTC
TRBJ2-4	NA	NA	TRBV5-1	CASSPSPGEWAKNIQYF	TGCGCCAGCAGCCCTTCCCCAGGGGAGTGGGCCAAAAACATTCAGTACTTC
TRBJ1-1	NA	NA	TRBV29-1	CSVDKGLGGPEAFF	TGCAGCGTGGACAAAGGCCTTGGGGGCCCTGAAGCTTTCTTT
TRBJ1-3	NA	NA	TRBV29-1	CSVAQEARNTIYF	TGCAGCGTTGCCCAGGAGGCTAGAAACACCATATATTTT
TRBJ1-2	TRBD1	few	TRBV5-4	CASGEGQGGYGYTF	TGTGCCAGCGGCGAAGGACAGGGAGGGTATGGCTACACCTTC
TRBJ2-3	NA	NA	TRBV23-1	CASPGWRGRRGPDTQYF	TGCGCCAGCCCCGGATGGAGGGGGCGCCGAGGTCCAGATACGCAGTATTTT
TRBJ2-3	NA	NA	TRBV2	CASTRDKPDMTGDTQYF	TGTGCCAGCACCCGAGACAAACCGGACATGACGGGAGATACGCAGTATTTT
TRBJ1-1	NA	NA	TRBV7-9	CASSFLSVSWRNTEAFF	TGTGCCAGCAGCTTCTTAAGTGTGTCATGGAGGAACACTGAAGCTTTCTTT
TRBJ2-7	TRBD2	NA	TRBV9	CASSTGLAGYEQYF	TGTGCCAGCAGCACCGGACTAGCCGGCTACGAGCAGTACTTC
TRBJ1-5	NA	NA	TRBV4-1	CASSQGAADSNQPQHF	TGCGCCAGCAGCCAAGGGGCCGCCGATAGCAATCAGCCCCAGCATTTT
TRBJ1-2	TRBD1	few	TRBV5-6	CASSTGGAGYTF	TGTGCCAGCAGCACAGGGGGCGCTGGCTACACCTTC
TRBJ2-2	NA	NA	TRBV5-1	CASSPWTANTGELFF	TGCGCCAGCAGCCCATGGACAGCAAACACCGGGGAGCTGTTTTTT
TRBJ2-7	NA	NA	TRBV7-9	CASSPGSGEYSYEQYF	TGTGCCAGCAGTCCCGGGAGTGGCGAATACTCCTACGAGCAGTACTTC
TRBJ1-1	NA	NA	TRBV6-1	CASSERGSGAFF	TGTGCCAGCAGTGAAAGGGGCTCAGGAGCTTTCTTT
TRBJ1-4	NA	NA	TRBV5-1	CASSLLRGSTNEKLFF	TGCGCCAGCAGCTTGTTAAGGGGATCAACTAATGAAAAACTGTTTTTT
TRBJ1-6	TRBD1	few	TRBV5-6	CASSSGTAYNSPLHF	TGTGCCAGCAGCTCCGGGACAGCCTATAATTCACCCCTCCACTTT
TRBJ2-5	TRBD2	NA	TRBV10-3	CAIGRGREQYF	TGTGCCATCGGACGAGGGAGGGAGCAGTACTTC
TRBJ2-7	TRBD2	few	TRBV5-1	CASSWTSGGPLHF	TGCGCCAGCAGCTGGACTAGCGGGGGGCCTTTACACTTC
TRBJ1-1	NA	NA	TRBV5-1	CASSLLGGSNTEAFF	TGCGCCAGCAGCTTGTTAGGGGGATCGAACACTGAAGCTTTCTTT
TRBJ2-2	NA	NA	TRBV5-4	CASSWEPGNTGELFF	TGTGCCAGCAGCTGGGAACCGGGAAACACCGGGGAGCTGTTTTTT
TRBJ1-1	TRBD1	NA	TRBV13	CASSSNKGAVGTEAFF	TGTGCCAGCAGCTCAAATAAGGGGGCGGTGGGCACTGAAGCTTTCTTT
TRBJ2-2	TRBD1	NA	TRBV19	CATYGTGGAGELFF	TGTGCCACATACGGGACAGGGGGTGCCGGGGAGCTGTTTTTT
TRBJ1-2	NA	NA	TRBV7-2	CASSLAYSVKNYGYTF	TGTGCCAGCAGCTTAGCCTATAGTGTTAAAAACTATGGCTACACCTTC
TRBJ2-3	NA	many	TRBV6-1	CASSLLGDTQYF	TGTGCCAGCAGCCTACTAGGAGATACGCAGTATTTT
TRBJ2-7	NA	few	TRBV4-1	CASSQDFGLTSSYEQYF	TGCGCCAGCAGCCAAGATTTTGGCCTTACTAGCTCCTACGAGCAGTACTTC
TRBJ1-6	NA	NA	TRBV5-1	CASSLIANSPLHF	TGCGCCAGCAGCTTGATAGCGAATTCCCCCCTCCACTTT
TRBJ2-7	TRBD1	NA	TRBV29-1	CSVELQGATNEQYF	TGCAGCGTTGAACTACAGGGGGCGACAAACGAGCAGTACTTC
TRBJ1-1	NA	NA	TRBV18	CASSPDQENTEAFF	TGTGCCAGCTCACCCGACCAGGAAAACACTGAAGCTTTCTTT
TRBJ2-7	TRBD1	NA	TRBV18	CASSPGTGSYEQYF	TGTGCCAGCTCTCCCGGGACAGGGAGCTACGAGCAGTACTTC
TRBJ1-1	NA	NA	TRBV18	CASSPPRGNAEAFF	TGTGCCAGCTCACCACCGCGAGGGAACGCTGAAGCTTTCTTT
TRBJ1-4	NA	NA	TRBV7-9	CASSRGFDEKLFF	TGTGCCAGCAGCCGCGGTTTTGATGAAAAACTGTTTTTT
TRBJ2-3	NA	NA	TRBV4-1	CASSQEPIQTDTQYF	TGCGCCAGCAGCCAAGAACCGATACAGACAGATACGCAGTATTTT
TRBJ1-1	TRBD1	NA	TRBV2	CASSQGAGTDTEAFF	TGTGCCAGCAGCCAGGGGGCAGGGACAGACACTGAAGCTTTCTTT
TRBJ1-4	TRBD1	few	TRBV7-9	CASSTGQARLFF	TGTGCCAGCAGCACTGGACAGGCGAGACTGTTTTTT